These 3 T cell receptor beta chains share one sample of origin, sequenced in a study of shared clonotypes between healthy human individuals. Libraries were prepared by immunoSEQ multiplex PCR; TCRdb keeps only in-frame clonotypes and omits some of them. The sample has approximately 1,000,000 clones, approximately 80% seen once; the top ten hold about 0.94%. The sequenced sample was memory CD4+ T cells from PBMCs. The subset: CD45RA-negative fraction. These receptors came from a young man in good health. Some clones in this sample may be carry-over from other donors' samples.

Of note for this clone: The sample carries other DNA sequences with the same CDR3. This chain joins TRBV5-1 and TRBJ1-1; no clear D gene. The germline CDR1 and CDR2 sequences are SGHRS and YFSETQ. V gave up 0 bases and J gave up 1 base, with 7 bases separating them. The CDR3 runs to 14 residues. The CDR3 DNA reads as TGCGCCAGCAGCTTGGTTCCGGGGAACACTGAAGCTTTCTTT. This encodes CASSLVPGNTEAFF.

J is TRBJ1-5 and V is TRBV19; a weak D match, TRBD1 (5 bases). Germline assignment: CDR1 LNHDA and CDR2 SQIVND (reference sequence). The V end lost 11 bases, the J end lost 8 bases, and 28 bases lay between the germline ends. The CDR3 has 16 residues. For the CDR3, the DNA is TGTGCCGTGAGCCGGAGGGCGCAGGGAGGTAGGGAGCCCCAGCATTTT. This encodes CAVSRRAQGGREPQHF.

The V call is TRBV15, the J call TRBJ1-2, with D unclear. Germline V lookup: CDR1 LNHNV, CDR2 YYDKDF (reference sequence). CDR3 length equals 12 residues. The V end was cut by 4 bases, the J end by 4 bases, with 7 bases between. In nucleotides, the CDR3 is TGTGCCACCAGCAATGTTGGCTATGGCTACACCTTC. Its translation: CATSNVGYGYTF.